This T cell receptor beta chain derives from a study of OX40 agonist ivuxolimab in advanced cancers. Per the germline V gene, CDR1 is SEHNR and CDR2 is FQNEAQ (reference sequence). This CDR3 has 13 amino acids. The V gene lost 4 bases and the J gene lost 0 bases, with 6 bases spanning the gap. Measured with immunoSEQ multiplex PCR; TCRdb has only the in-frame clones, and not every one. Of 55,000 to 65,000 clones listed, roughly 82% are singletons. As for this clone: The antigen remains unidentified. At the DNA level, this CDR3 is encoded by other sequences in the same sample as well.

Study-wide results and limits: Compared with CD4+, CD8+ T cells on average had more expanded clones. CD4+ and CD8+ T cells in blood underwent clonal expansion by week 6 at 0.1 to 3.0 mg/kg. Low normalized T-cell clonal expansion also characterized some of the nonresponders.

This clonotype was obtained from an adult with an advanced solid tumor such as melanoma, head and neck, liver or kidney cancer. This chain links TRBV7-9 with TRBJ2-5; D call uncertain. The specimen was CD4+ or CD8+ T cells sorted from blood, collected in a trial of the OX40 agonist ivuxolimab. CDR3 amino acids: CASSSPYQETQYF. The CDR3 region has the DNA TGTGCCAGCAGCTCTCCATACCAAGAGACCCAGTACTTC.